The next 11 T cell receptor beta chains were all read from a single sample in a study of blood T cell repertoires in COVID-19. The protocol was immunoSEQ multiplex PCR, while the TCRdb copy is restricted to in-frame clones and leaves out a portion. Here the sample spans roughly 100,000 clones, 80% to 90% being singletons. Sequencing was done on a sample of peripheral blood. All receptors derive from a woman of 80 years or more with acute or convalescent COVID-19.

The rearrangement joins TRBV24-1 to TRBJ2-3; 14 bases align to TRBD2. The CDR3 loop spans 14 amino acids. The germline CDR1 and CDR2 sequences are KGHDR and SFDVKD. V shed 9 bases, J shed 8 bases, and the junction held 6 bases outside the gene matches. This chain's CDR3 is CATSTSGGAATQYF. CDR3 DNA: TGTGCCACCTCGACTAGCGGGGGGGCCGCTACGCAGTATTTT.

The chain recombines TRBV18 with TRBJ2-2, with 8 bases matching TRBD1. CDR3 length equals 16 residues. V shed 6 bases and J 1 base; nucleotides not matched to a gene: 7. CDR1 KGHSH and CDR2 LQKENI come from the germline V gene. CDR3 residues: CASSRAGTGNTGELFF. DNA of the CDR3: TGTGCCAGCTCTCGAGCCGGGACAGGGAACACCGGGGAGCTGTTTTTT.

This sequence joins TRBV12-5 and TRBJ2-5, with 8 bases fitting TRBD1. The CDR3 runs to 15 residues. The V gene end was trimmed by 1 base and the J gene end by 4 bases; junction bases not matched to a gene: 5. CDR1 and CDR2 (germline): LGHNT, FRNRAP. The CDR3 DNA follows: TGTGCTAGTGGTTTGGAACAGGGGACAGGAGAGACCCAGTACTTC. Translating it yields CASGLEQGTGETQYF.

The CDR3 spells CASSQPWTGTEAFF. The CDR3 nucleotides are TGCGCCAGCAGCCAACCCTGGACGGGGACTGAAGCTTTCTTT. This chain links TRBV4-1 with TRBJ1-1, with D unresolved. V was pared by 2 bases and J by 5 bases, with 12 bases between. The length of the CDR3 is 14 residues. Germline values: CDR1 MGHRA, CDR2 YSYEKL.

The rearrangement links TRBV15 to TRBJ2-5; TRBD1 agrees at 9 bases. Germline assignment: CDR1 LNHNV and CDR2 YYDKDF (reference sequence). Germline trimming cut 2 bases from V and 4 bases from J; bases unmatched to any gene: 11. This CDR3 has 17 residues. The CDR3 loop reads CATSRPDRGDVGETQYF. In DNA form, the CDR3 reads TGTGCCACCAGCAGACCAGACAGGGGGGATGTCGGAGAGACCCAGTACTTC.

The gene calls are TRBV12-3 or TRBV12-4 and TRBJ2-7; 9 bases fit TRBD1. With 5 bases clipped from V and 4 bases from J, the junction kept 3 bases outside the gene matches. The CDR3 sequence is 13 residues long. CDR3 nucleotide sequence: TGTGCCAGCAGTGGGACAGGGCGTTACGAGCAGTACTTC. Encoded protein: CASSGTGRYEQYF.

This clone has only one observation. CDR3 bases: TGTGCCAGCAGCTTTGGGGGACAGCGTGGCTACACCTTC. Encoded protein: CASSFGGQRGYTF. The chain recombines TRBV28 with TRBJ1-2; 7 positions match TRBD1. There are 13 residues in the CDR3. J gave up 7 bases and V 6 bases, and 8 bases lay outside the gene matches. Germline loops: CDR1 MDHEN, CDR2 SYDVKM.

The chain couples TRBV7-8 to TRBJ1-1; TRBD1 is a possible D gene (5 bases). Trimming removed 3 bases from V and 0 bases from J, with 5 bases in between. The CDR3 has 13 residues. Germline V gene data show CDR1 as SGHVS and CDR2 as FQNEAQ. CDR3 sequence: CASSFRVNTEAFF. The CDR3 nucleotides read TGTGCCAGCAGCTTCAGGGTGAACACTGAAGCTTTCTTT.

This chain uses TRBV7-9 with TRBJ1-4; the D gene is possibly TRBD1 (6 bases). Germline CDR1 SEHNR, CDR2 FQNEAQ (reference sequence). The CDR3 is 13 amino acids. Trimming cost V 4 bases and J 5 bases, with 8 bases left between them. CDR3 region: CASSWGQNEKLFF. Here the CDR3 DNA reads TGTGCCAGCAGCTGGGGGCAGAATGAAAAACTGTTTTTT. The full variable domain, rest sourced from reference TRBV7-9 and TRBJ1-4, is DTGVSQNPRHKITKRGQNVTFRCDPISEHNRLYWYRQTLGQGPEFLTYFQNEAQLEKSRLLSDRFSAERPKGSFSTLEIQRTEQGDSAMYLCASSWGQNEKLFFGSGTQLSVL.

The rearrangement links TRBV4-1 to TRBJ2-5, with 7 bases lining up with TRBD2. With V trimmed by 1 base and J by 5 bases, 7 bases remained unmatched. The V gene's germline CDR1 is MGHRA and CDR2 YSYEKL. The CDR3 totals 15 residues. The CDR3 sequence: CASSQGDRGVETQYF. CDR3 bases: TGCGCCAGCAGCCAAGGGGACCGGGGGGTTGAGACCCAGTACTTC.

This rearrangement joins TRBV29-1 to TRBJ1-2; 9 bases are a match to TRBD1. The CDR3 loop spans 12 amino acids. The V gene's germline CDR1 is SQVTM and CDR2 ANQGSEA. Trimming took 6 bases from V and 8 from J; bases not matched to a gene: 7. CDR3 sequence reads: CSVGQGNGGYTF. The CDR3 bases are TGCAGCGTGGGACAGGGAAACGGCGGCTACACCTTC.